This T cell receptor beta chain emerged from a study of CD8 T cells in ankylosing spondylitis. Study findings and constraints: What appeared characteristic of ankylosing spondylitis blood was a TCR beta motif of several highly homologous variants.

On this clonotype itself: Its antigen is still unknown.

TCRdb reprocessed the 5' RACE reads with MiXCR, giving one entry per CDR3 protein. The sample yields a few hundred thousand distinct CDR3 sequences, around 20% seen once. The sample was blood, either unsorted or a sorted T cell fraction (not recorded which). The receptor comes from a male donor with ankylosing spondylitis or in good health (not recorded which).

The CDR3 DNA follows: TGCACCCCGCCGGAGAGGACCCCCCTCTCTGGGGCCAACGTCCTGACTTTC. Translated, it gives CTPPERTPLSGANVLTF. The gene calls are TRBV20-1 and TRBJ2-6; D gene ambiguous. The CDR3 has 17 amino acids. Germline CDR1 DFQATT, CDR2 SNEGSKA (reference sequence).